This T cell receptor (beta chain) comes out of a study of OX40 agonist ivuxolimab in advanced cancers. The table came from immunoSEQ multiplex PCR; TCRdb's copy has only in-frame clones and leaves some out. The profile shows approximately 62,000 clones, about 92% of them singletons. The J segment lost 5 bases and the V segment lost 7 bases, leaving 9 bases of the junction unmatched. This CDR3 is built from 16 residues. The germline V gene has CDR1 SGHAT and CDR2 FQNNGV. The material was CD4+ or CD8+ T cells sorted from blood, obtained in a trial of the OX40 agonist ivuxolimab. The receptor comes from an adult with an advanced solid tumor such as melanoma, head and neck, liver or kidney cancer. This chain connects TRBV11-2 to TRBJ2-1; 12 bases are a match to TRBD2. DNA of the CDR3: TGTGCCAGCATTCCCGGCCGACTAGCGGGAGACAATGAGCAGTTCTTC. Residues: CASIPGRLAGDNEQFF.